Listed below are T cell receptor beta chains from one sample, sequenced in a study of cytomegalovirus exposure and HLA in healthy donors. Sequencing was performed with immunoSEQ multiplex PCR; in TCRdb, only in-frame clones are kept and a portion is missing. The sample yields some 110,000 clones, roughly 74% seen once. The sample comprised PBMCs. The receptor source for this set is a man between 35 and 55 years old in good health and CMV-seronegative. Each CDR3 is given with its conserved first and last residue. The D gene is left open where the match is weak. For some rows the clone size is stated as once, few or many, or as a class when expanded; others skip it.

V	J	D	size	CDR3	DNA
TRBV7-2	TRBJ2-7	TRBD2	NA	CASSSGVAGGYEQYF	TGTGCCAGCAGCTCAGGGGTAGCGGGGGGCTACGAGCAGTACTTC
TRBV4-2	TRBJ1-2	TRBD1	NA	CASSQDPGDSALYGYTF	TGTGCCAGCAGCCAAGATCCTGGGGACAGCGCCTTGTATGGCTACACCTTC
TRBV29-1	TRBJ2-3	TRBD2	NA	CSVRAGGTDTQYF	TGCAGCGTGAGGGCGGGGGGCACAGATACGCAGTATTTT
TRBV29-1	TRBJ1-1	NA	once	CSVEVGAGDGAFF	TGCAGCGTTGAAGTAGGGGCGGGGGACGGAGCTTTCTTT
TRBV6-6	TRBJ2-5	NA	NA	CASSLASGTFGQYF	TGTGCCAGCAGTTTAGCCTCGGGGACTTTCGGGCAGTACTTC
TRBV5-1	TRBJ2-2	NA	NA	CASSGSGGELFF	TGCGCCAGCAGCGGTTCGGGCGGGGAGCTGTTTTTT
TRBV5-1	TRBJ1-1	TRBD1	few	CASSLWGQGTNTEAFF	TGCGCCAGCAGCTTGTGGGGACAGGGTACGAACACTGAAGCTTTCTTT
TRBV4-2	TRBJ2-1	NA	NA	CASSQASARSSYNEQFF	TGTGCCAGCAGCCAGGCTAGCGCAAGGAGCTCCTACAATGAGCAGTTCTTC
TRBV5-1	TRBJ2-7	TRBD1	NA	CASSFGDRPYEQYF	TGCGCCAGCAGCTTCGGGGACAGACCCTACGAGCAGTACTTC
TRBV5-4	TRBJ2-7	TRBD1	NA	CASSRDRGAYEQYF	TGTGCCAGCAGCAGGGACAGGGGGGCATACGAGCAGTACTTC
TRBV19	TRBJ2-2	TRBD1	NA	CASRVTGTGELFF	TGTGCCAGTAGGGTGACAGGGACCGGGGAGCTGTTTTTT
TRBV15	TRBJ2-7	NA	NA	CATSTGSRGYEQYF	TGTGCCACCAGCACCGGGAGCCGGGGCTACGAGCAGTACTTC
TRBV7-9	TRBJ1-5	NA	few	CASSLGQTNQPQHF	TGTGCCAGCAGCTTGGGACAAACAAATCAGCCCCAGCATTTT
TRBV6-1	TRBJ2-5	TRBD2	few	CASRKLAVQETQYF	TGTGCCAGCAGGAAACTAGCGGTCCAAGAGACCCAGTACTTC
TRBV11-2	TRBJ2-7	NA	NA	CASTNAGVGGPNSYEQYF	TGTGCCAGCACAAACGCCGGGGTGGGGGGGCCCAACTCCTACGAGCAGTACTTC
TRBV7-8	TRBJ2-3	TRBD2	NA	CASSSGLAAGDTQYF	TGTGCCAGCAGCTCCGGACTAGCGGCTGGAGATACGCAGTATTTT
TRBV4-1	TRBJ2-7	NA	NA	CASSTQTGPQYYEQYF	TGCGCCAGCAGCACCCAGACAGGTCCTCAGTACTACGAGCAGTACTTC
TRBV7-2	TRBJ1-6	NA	NA	CASSPFGGHNNSPLHF	TGTGCCAGCAGCCCCTTCGGAGGGCATAATAATTCACCCCTCCACTTT
TRBV5-6	TRBJ2-7	TRBD1	NA	CASSSTGGLNEQYF	TGTGCCAGCAGCTCGACAGGGGGTTTAAACGAGCAGTACTTC
TRBV9	TRBJ2-7	TRBD2	once	CASSPRSGGANEQYF	TGTGCCAGCAGCCCAAGGAGCGGGGGGGCTAACGAGCAGTACTTC
TRBV2	TRBJ2-7	NA	few	CASSEPRGARYEQYF	TGTGCCAGCAGTGAACCCAGGGGAGCAAGGTACGAGCAGTACTTC
TRBV7-8	TRBJ1-2	NA	NA	CASSLDRNNYGYTF	TGTGCCAGCAGCTTAGACAGGAACAACTATGGCTACACCTTC
TRBV6-1	TRBJ2-5	TRBD1	NA	CASCRDRQETQYF	TGTGCCAGCTGCCGGGACAGGCAGGAGACCCAGTACTTC
TRBV7-9	TRBJ1-1	TRBD1	NA	CASSSTGYTEAFF	TGTGCCAGCAGCTCGACAGGGTACACTGAAGCTTTCTTT
TRBV27	TRBJ2-1	TRBD2	NA	CASSLGRTSGSSYNEQFF	TGTGCCAGCAGTTTAGGACGGACTAGCGGGAGCTCCTACAATGAGCAGTTCTTC
TRBV18	TRBJ2-5	NA	NA	CASSRLPGGETQYF	TGTGCCAGCTCACGGCTGCCAGGGGGGGAGACCCAGTACTTC